The 30 T cell receptor beta chains below all came from one sample that was sequenced in a study of neurological immune-mediated disorders. TCRdb processed the 5' RACE reads anew with MiXCR; each CDR3 protein has one entry. This table holds about 50,000 distinct CDR3 sequences, around 17% found once. Sequencing input: PBMCs. These receptor sequences come from a man in his fifties or sixties in good health.

V is TRBV5-1 and J is TRBJ2-1; 9 nucleotides match TRBD2. V was pared by 3 bases and J by 9 bases, with 7 bases of the junction left unmatched. The CDR3 has 14 amino acids. Per the germline V gene, CDR1 is SGHRS and CDR2 is YFSETQ. CDR3 sequence reads: CASSYGLAQGEQFF. In DNA form, the CDR3 reads TGCGCCAGCAGCTACGGACTAGCGCAGGGTGAGCAGTTCTTC.

This clonotype appeared many times. V is TRBV7-2 and J is TRBJ2-7; 7 nucleotides align to TRBD1. CDR1 SGHTA and CDR2 FQGNSA come from the germline V gene. The CDR3 has 13 residues. J lost 6 bases, V lost 3 bases, and 5 bases had no gene match. In nucleotides, the CDR3 is TGTGCCAGCAGCTTGGACAGGACGGGCGAGCAGTACTTC. Its translation: CASSLDRTGEQYF.

This clonotype was recorded at least ten times. This rearrangement joins TRBV20-1 to TRBJ2-6; either TRBD1 or TRBD2 may supply D (5 bases each). The V end lost 0 bases, the J end lost 1 base, and 10 bases lay between the germline ends. Germline CDR1 reads DFQATT; CDR2 reads SNEGSKA (reference sequence). The CDR3 consists of 16 residues. CDR3 DNA sequence: TGCAGTGCTAGAGAGGGGGTGGGTTCTGGGGCCAACGTCCTGACTTTC. Protein sequence: CSAREGVGSGANVLTF.

The rearrangement uses TRBV28 and TRBJ2-3; D remains ambiguous. CDR1 and CDR2 (germline): MDHEN, SYDVKM. The CDR3 has 13 residues. Trimming stripped 3 bases from V and 6 bases from J, with 10 bases between. CDR3 sequence: CASSFLPEDTQYF. In nucleotides, the CDR3 is TGTGCCAGCAGTTTCCTGCCAGAGGATACGCAGTATTTT.

This clonotype was seen repeatedly, ten times or more. This chain joins TRBV4-2 and TRBJ2-7; 9 bases line up with TRBD2. Germline V gives CDR1 LGHNA, CDR2 YNFKEQ. V trimming: 1 base; J trimming: 3 bases; junction bases outside the gene matches: 7. This CDR3 region has 16 residues. The CDR3 DNA sequence: TGTGCCAGCAGCCAAGGGCTTAGCGGGAGTAGCTACGAGCAGTACTTC. Residues: CASSQGLSGSSYEQYF.

This clonotype was seen only a few times. The V gene is TRBV6-6, the J gene TRBJ1-3; no clear D gene. Per germline, CDR1 MNHNY and CDR2 SVGAGI (reference sequence). This CDR3 comprises 13 residues. The V end lost 5 bases, the J end lost 0 bases, and 5 bases lay between the germline ends. In nucleotides, the CDR3 is TGTGCCAGCAGTCCCCCCTCTGGAAACACCATATATTTT. Translating it yields CASSPPSGNTIYF.

This chain links TRBV5-8 with TRBJ2-2, with 10 nucleotides matching TRBD2. J lost 5 bases, V lost 0 bases, and 4 bases had no gene match. Looked up from germline, CDR1 is SGHTS and CDR2 is YDEGEE. The CDR3 has 16 residues. CDR3 region: CASSLVLAGRTGELFF. The CDR3 coding sequence is TGTGCCAGCAGCTTGGTACTAGCGGGGCGAACCGGGGAGCTGTTTTTT.

CDR3 region: CASIAGLAAYNEQFF. The CDR3 region has the DNA TGTGCCAGCATCGCGGGCCTGGCCGCCTACAATGAGCAGTTCTTC. This chain uses TRBV7-8 with TRBJ2-1; D is perhaps TRBD2 (5 bases). Trimming took 7 bases from V and 2 from J, leaving 15 bases between them. The germline V gene encodes CDR1 SGHVS and CDR2 FQNEAQ. The CDR3 extends over 15 amino acids.

This clonotype came up many times. DNA for the CDR3: TGCAGTGCTCGTAGGGGGAATCAGCCCCAGCATTTT. Its translation is CSARRGNQPQHF. The chain carries TRBV20-1 and TRBJ1-5, with D possibly TRBD1 on 6 matching bases. Looked up from germline, CDR1 is DFQATT and CDR2 is SNEGSKA (reference sequence). CDR3 length: 12 amino acids. V dropped 5 bases and J dropped 4 bases, with 9 bases sitting between them.

This clonotype was detected ten times or more. The CDR3 DNA reads TGTGCCATCAGTACCGGACAGGGCCAGACTTACGAGCAGTACTTC. The encoded protein is CAISTGQGQTYEQYF. The gene calls are TRBV10-3 and TRBJ2-7; 8 bases align to TRBD1. Germline V gives CDR1 ENHRY, CDR2 SYGVKD. The CDR3 extends over 15 amino acids. The J segment lost 4 bases and the V segment lost 5 bases, leaving 10 bases of the junction unmatched.

The table lists this clonotype with many counts. Germline and junction disagree at one end, which may indicate a read error. The J gene is TRBJ2-2, the V gene TRBV12-3 or TRBV12-4; D is perhaps TRBD2 (5 bases). This CDR3 contains 17 residues. DNA for the CDR3: TGTGCCAGCAGTGTCCCCCCCCTAGCTACGAAGACCGGGGAGCTGTTTTTT. It translates to CASSVPPLATKTGELFF.

This clonotype was picked up many times. The gene calls are TRBV6-5 and TRBJ2-7, with TRBD1 matching over 8 bases. Germline V lookup: CDR1 MNHEY, CDR2 SVGAGI. This CDR3 has 14 amino acids. V shed 5 bases and J 2 bases; nucleotides not matched to a gene: 5. CDR3 nucleotide sequence: TGTGCCAGCAGTGACACAGGGGGTACCTACGAGCAGTACTTC. It encodes CASSDTGGTYEQYF.

This clonotype was observed many times. The chain has TRBV5-1 and TRBJ2-1, with 7 bases lining up with TRBD1. Germline CDR1 reads SGHRS; CDR2 reads YFSETQ. V dropped 4 bases and J dropped 2; count of bases not matched to a gene: 3. This CDR3 region has 14 residues. CDR3 residues: CASSPGQTYNEQFF. The CDR3 DNA follows: TGCGCCAGCAGCCCGGGACAGACCTACAATGAGCAGTTCTTC.

In its sample, this clonotype was seen many times. The rearrangement joins TRBV20-1 to TRBJ1-1; a possible D gene is TRBD1 (6 bases). V lost 0 bases to trimming and J lost 9 bases, with 17 bases between them. The germline CDR1 and CDR2 sequences are DFQATT and SNEGSKA (reference sequence). The CDR3 sequence is 14 residues long. DNA for the CDR3: TGCAGTGCTAGAGATCGGGGGGGCTGGGGTCAAGCTTTCTTT. This translates into CSARDRGGWGQAFF.

The table lists this clonotype with many counts. The chain carries TRBV29-1 and TRBJ2-2; D may be TRBD2 (5 bases). V was trimmed by 7 bases and J by 4 bases, leaving 16 bases between them. This CDR3 spans 14 amino acids. Germline CDR1 reads SQVTM; CDR2 reads ANQGSEA. CDR3 in amino acids: CSASEGLGTGELFF. Here the CDR3 DNA reads TGCAGCGCCTCCGAAGGACTGGGCACCGGGGAGCTGTTTTTT.

Points on this clonotype: An end of the junction differs from the germline gene, which may be a read error. This chain joins TRBV29-1 and TRBJ2-1; tentative D call: TRBD1 (6 bases). This CDR3 comprises 15 residues. Per germline, CDR1 SQVTM and CDR2 ANQGSEA. The DNA for the CDR3 is TGCAGCGTTGGTAAAGGGGGTCAGGGTTACAACGAGCAGTTCTTC. Its protein product is CSVGKGGQGYNEQFF.

This chain joins TRBV12-3 or TRBV12-4 and TRBJ2-7; D is ambiguous. The CDR3 runs 12 residues. The CDR3 nucleotides are TGTCCGAGTACCAAGGGTACTTACGAGCAGTACTTC. Its protein is CPSTKGTYEQYF.

This clonotype was seen ten or more times. The chain combines TRBV28 with TRBJ1-1, with a tentative D call TRBD1 (5 bases). This CDR3 has 14 residues. Per the germline V gene, CDR1 is MDHEN and CDR2 is SYDVKM. V dropped 8 bases and J dropped 9 bases, with 22 bases sitting between them. In nucleotides, the CDR3 is TGTGCCAGCTTTAAGACCGGGCAGGGAAAAAAAGCTTTCTTT. This encodes CASFKTGQGKKAFF.

This clonotype was observed many times. This sequence joins TRBV5-1 and TRBJ2-1; TRBD2 agrees at 10 bases. V dropped 4 bases and J dropped 5; count of bases not matched to a gene: 21. The CDR3 consists of 20 residues. The germline V gene encodes CDR1 SGHRS and CDR2 YFSETQ. The CDR3 DNA follows: TGCGCCAGCAGCGTATCCAGGGGGAGAGCGGGAGGGCCGGCCCACAATGAGCAGTTCTTC. Residues: CASSVSRGRAGGPAHNEQFF.

V gene TRBV11-3 combines with J gene TRBJ2-3; 11 bases align to TRBD2. CDR1 SGHNT and CDR2 YENEEA come from the germline V gene. The CDR3 contains 15 residues. The ends lost 4 bases at V and 4 bases at J; junction bases unmatched: 4. The chain's CDR3 is CASSSRSGRADTQYF. The CDR3 DNA is TGTGCCAGCAGCTCCCGTAGCGGGAGGGCAGATACGCAGTATTTT.

Turning to this clonotype: A read error is possible here, since a much larger clone lies one base away. The V gene is TRBV28, the J gene TRBJ2-7; unclear D gene. Germline lookup yields CDR1 MDHEN and CDR2 SYDVKM. This CDR3 region has 13 residues. The CDR3 nucleotides read TGTGCCAGCAGTTCGTCACCACCCTACGATCAGTACTTC. This encodes CASSSSPPYDQYF.

The sample holds many counts of this clonotype. The gene calls are TRBV20-1 and TRBJ2-2; 8 bases are a match to TRBD2. The CDR3 consists of 14 residues. V lost 2 bases and J lost 6; bases outside the gene matches: 5. The V gene's germline CDR1 is DFQATT and CDR2 SNEGSKA (reference sequence). DNA for the CDR3: TGCAGTGCTAGACGGGTCGGGAGGGCCGGGGAGCTGTTTTTT. Its protein product is CSARRVGRAGELFF.

The table lists this clonotype with many counts. This chain connects TRBV28 to TRBJ2-7; no clear D. The germline CDR1 and CDR2 sequences are MDHEN and SYDVKM. The V end was cut by 5 bases, the J end by 3 bases, with 8 bases between. The CDR3 is 12 amino acids. The CDR3 DNA follows: TGTGCCAGCAGTCCCCCTGTCTACGAGCAGTACTTC. Protein: CASSPPVYEQYF.

This clonotype has a count of ten or more. The CDR3 region is CASSPRDVYGYTF. CDR3 nucleotides: TGTGCCAGCAGCCCACGGGACGTTTATGGCTACACCTTC. The chain employs TRBV7-9 and TRBJ1-2; TRBD1 is a possible D gene (5 bases). Per the germline V gene, CDR1 is SEHNR and CDR2 is FQNEAQ (reference sequence). Trimming cost V 5 bases and J 5 bases, with 12 bases left between them. CDR3 size: 13 residues.

In its sample, this clonotype was seen many times. The rearrangement links TRBV10-1 to TRBJ2-2; the D is unclear. The CDR3 loop spans 13 amino acids. V shed 5 bases and J shed 5 bases, with 9 bases lying between them. Germline lookup yields CDR1 WNHNN and CDR2 SYGVQD (reference sequence). CDR3 sequence: CASSPPQTGELFF. The CDR3 nucleotides read TGCGCCAGCAGTCCCCCCCAAACCGGGGAGCTGTTTTTT.

This clonotype counts as medium-sized. This chain connects TRBV7-3 to TRBJ2-1; D perhaps matches TRBD2 (5 bases). This CDR3 spans 17 amino acids. Germline CDR1 and CDR2: SGHTA and FQGTGA. Trimming cost V 0 bases and J 5 bases, with 17 bases left between them. CDR3 region: CASSLTGFAGIDNEQFF. The CDR3 DNA reads TGTGCCAGCAGCTTAACAGGATTCGCGGGTATTGACAATGAGCAGTTCTTC.

J is TRBJ2-1 and V is TRBV7-2, with D perhaps TRBD2 (6 bases). Gene TRBJ2-5 matches the end of the DNA better, so the J call may be wrong. The germline V gene has CDR1 SGHTA and CDR2 FQGNSA. This CDR3 spans 14 amino acids. In DNA, the CDR3 is TGTGCCAGCGTTACTAGCTCCGGCTACAATGACCAGTACTTC. Translating gives CASVTSSGYNDQYF.

This chain connects TRBV5-1 to TRBJ2-2; the D gene is possibly TRBD2 (5 bases). The V end was cut by 4 bases, the J end by 2 bases, with 9 bases between. CDR1 is SGHRS and CDR2 is YFSETQ in the germline V gene. This CDR3 contains 14 residues. CDR3 coding DNA: TGCGCCAGCAGCGTAGACTACAACACCGGGGAGCTGTTTTTT. As protein: CASSVDYNTGELFF.

This clonotype was seen at least ten times. The CDR3 carries no conserved terminal phenylalanine or tryptophan, so it likely arises from a read error. This rearrangement joins TRBV27 to TRBJ1-1; D is uncertain. Germline V gene sequence: CDR1 MNHEY, CDR2 SMNVEV (reference sequence). Trimming stripped 5 bases from V and 1 base from J, with 11 bases between. The CDR3 runs to 14 residues. The CDR3: CASSLRVTNTEAFL. The CDR3 bases are TGTGCCAGCAGTCTCCGGGTCACGAACACTGAAGCTTTCCTT.

This clonotype occurred many times. V gene TRBV28 combines with J gene TRBJ1-1; the match to TRBD1 covers 8 bases. Germline V gene data show CDR1 as MDHEN and CDR2 as SYDVKM. CDR3 length equals 16 residues. Trimming cost V 5 bases and J 4 bases; bases outside gene matches: 12. The CDR3 coding sequence is TGTGCCAGCAGTACCCTCGGGACAGGTGGAATCACTGAAGCTTTCTTT. Translating gives CASSTLGTGGITEAFF.